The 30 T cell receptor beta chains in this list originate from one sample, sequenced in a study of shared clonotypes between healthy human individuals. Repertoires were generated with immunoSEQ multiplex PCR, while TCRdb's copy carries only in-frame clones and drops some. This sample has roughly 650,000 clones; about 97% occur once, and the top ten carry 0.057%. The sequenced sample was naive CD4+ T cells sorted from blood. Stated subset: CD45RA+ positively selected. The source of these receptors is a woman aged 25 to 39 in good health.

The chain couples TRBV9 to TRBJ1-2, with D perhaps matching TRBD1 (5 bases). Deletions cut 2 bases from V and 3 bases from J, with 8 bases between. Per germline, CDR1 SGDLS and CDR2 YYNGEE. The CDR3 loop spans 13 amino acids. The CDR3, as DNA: TGTGCCAGCAGCGTGGGCAGGGACTATGGCTACACCTTC. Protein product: CASSVGRDYGYTF.

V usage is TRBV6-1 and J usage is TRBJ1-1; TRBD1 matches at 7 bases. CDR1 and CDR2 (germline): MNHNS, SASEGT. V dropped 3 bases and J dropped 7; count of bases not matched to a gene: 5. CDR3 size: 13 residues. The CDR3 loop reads CASSDRGLGEAFF. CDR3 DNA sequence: TGTGCCAGCAGTGACAGGGGGTTGGGTGAAGCTTTCTTT.

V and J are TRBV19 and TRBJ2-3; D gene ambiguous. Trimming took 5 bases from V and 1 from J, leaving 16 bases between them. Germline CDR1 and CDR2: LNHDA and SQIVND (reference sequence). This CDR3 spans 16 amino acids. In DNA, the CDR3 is TGTGCCAGTAGTCCAAGGACCCATTGGGGCACAGATACGCAGTATTTT. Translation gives CASSPRTHWGTDTQYF.

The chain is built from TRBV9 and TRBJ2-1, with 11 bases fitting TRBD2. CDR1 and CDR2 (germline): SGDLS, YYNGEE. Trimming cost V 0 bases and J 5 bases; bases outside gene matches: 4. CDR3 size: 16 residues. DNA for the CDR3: TGTGCCAGCAGCGTAGTGGGGACTAGCGGCAACAATGAGCAGTTCTTC. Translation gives CASSVVGTSGNNEQFF.

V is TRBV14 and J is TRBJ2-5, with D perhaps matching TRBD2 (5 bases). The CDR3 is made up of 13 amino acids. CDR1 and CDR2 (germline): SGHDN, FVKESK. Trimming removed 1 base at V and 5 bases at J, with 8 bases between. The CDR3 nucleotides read TGTGCCAGCAGCCAAGGACGCGGGGAGACCCAGTACTTC. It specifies CASSQGRGETQYF.

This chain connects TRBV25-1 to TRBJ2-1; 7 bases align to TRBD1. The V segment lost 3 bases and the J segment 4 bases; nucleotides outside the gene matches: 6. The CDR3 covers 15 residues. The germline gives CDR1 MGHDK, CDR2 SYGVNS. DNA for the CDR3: TGTGCCAGCAGTGATACCGGGACAGAGTACAATGAGCAGTTCTTC. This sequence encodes CASSDTGTEYNEQFF.

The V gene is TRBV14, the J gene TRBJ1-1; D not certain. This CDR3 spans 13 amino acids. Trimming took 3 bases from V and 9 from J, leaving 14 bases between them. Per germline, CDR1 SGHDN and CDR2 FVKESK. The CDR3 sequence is CASSQGGSGKAFF. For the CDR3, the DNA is TGTGCCAGCAGCCAGGGTGGCTCCGGCAAAGCTTTCTTT.

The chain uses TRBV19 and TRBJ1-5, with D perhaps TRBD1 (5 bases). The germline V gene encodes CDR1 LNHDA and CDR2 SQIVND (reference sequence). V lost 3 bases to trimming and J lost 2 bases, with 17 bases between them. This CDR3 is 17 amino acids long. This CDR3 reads CASSIHLWQGGNQPQHF. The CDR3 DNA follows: TGTGCCAGTAGTATCCACCTGTGGCAGGGTGGCAATCAGCCCCAGCATTTT.

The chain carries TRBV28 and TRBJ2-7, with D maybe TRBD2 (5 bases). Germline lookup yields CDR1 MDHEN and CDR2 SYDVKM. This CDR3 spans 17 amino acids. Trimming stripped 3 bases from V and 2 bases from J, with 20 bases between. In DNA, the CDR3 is TGTGCCAGCAGTTTGGAAAAAATAGCGAAACACGCCTACGAGCAGTACTTC. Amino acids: CASSLEKIAKHAYEQYF.

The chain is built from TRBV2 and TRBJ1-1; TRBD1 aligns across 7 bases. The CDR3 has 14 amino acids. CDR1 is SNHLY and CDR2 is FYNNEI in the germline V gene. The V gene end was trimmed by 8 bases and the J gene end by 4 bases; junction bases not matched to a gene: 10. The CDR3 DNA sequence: TGTGCCAGCGTAGGGACAGCCTTTTTCACTGAAGCTTTCTTT. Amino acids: CASVGTAFFTEAFF.

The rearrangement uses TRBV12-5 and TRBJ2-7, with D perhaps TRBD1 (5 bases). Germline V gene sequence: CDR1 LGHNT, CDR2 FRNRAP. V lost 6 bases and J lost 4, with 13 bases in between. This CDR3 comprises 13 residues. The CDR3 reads CASGQVEFYEQYF. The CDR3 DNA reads TGTGCTAGTGGACAGGTCGAGTTTTACGAGCAGTACTTC.

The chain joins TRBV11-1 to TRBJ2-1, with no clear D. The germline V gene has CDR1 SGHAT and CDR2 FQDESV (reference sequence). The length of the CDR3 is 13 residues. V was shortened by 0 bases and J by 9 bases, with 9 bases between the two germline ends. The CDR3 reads CASSLALQGEQFF. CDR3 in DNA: TGTGCCAGCAGCTTAGCGCTTCAAGGTGAGCAGTTCTTC. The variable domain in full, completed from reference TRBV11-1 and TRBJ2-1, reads EAEVAQSPRYKITEKSQAVAFWCDPISGHATLYWYRQILGQGPELLVQFQDESVVDDSQLPKDRFSAERLKGVDSTLKIQPAELGDSAMYLCASSLALQGEQFFGPGTRLTVL.

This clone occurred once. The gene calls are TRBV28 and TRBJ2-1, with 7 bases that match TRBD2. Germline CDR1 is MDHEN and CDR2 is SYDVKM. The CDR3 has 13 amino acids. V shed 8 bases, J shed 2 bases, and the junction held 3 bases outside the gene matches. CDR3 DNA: TGTGCCAGCGTCAGCGGGACCTACAATGAGCAGTTCTTC. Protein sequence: CASVSGTYNEQFF.

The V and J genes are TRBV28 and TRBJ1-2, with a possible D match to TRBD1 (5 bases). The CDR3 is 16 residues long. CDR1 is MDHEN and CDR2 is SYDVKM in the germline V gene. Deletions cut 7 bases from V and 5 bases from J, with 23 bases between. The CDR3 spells CASNPPRTGGEYGYTF. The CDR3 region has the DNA TGTGCCAGCAACCCGCCCCGCACGGGGGGGGAATATGGCTACACCTTC.

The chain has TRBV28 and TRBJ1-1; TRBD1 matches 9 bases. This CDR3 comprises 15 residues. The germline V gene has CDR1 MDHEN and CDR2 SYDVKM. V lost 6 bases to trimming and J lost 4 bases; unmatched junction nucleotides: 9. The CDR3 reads CASRETGGGGTEAFF. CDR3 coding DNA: TGTGCCAGCAGGGAAACAGGGGGCGGTGGCACTGAAGCTTTCTTT.

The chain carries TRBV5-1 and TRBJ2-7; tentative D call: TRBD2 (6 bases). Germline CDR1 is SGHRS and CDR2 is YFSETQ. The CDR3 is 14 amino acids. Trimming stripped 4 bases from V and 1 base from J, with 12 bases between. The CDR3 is CASSPGVGSYEQYF. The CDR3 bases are TGCGCCAGCAGCCCGGGAGTCGGTTCCTACGAGCAGTACTTC.

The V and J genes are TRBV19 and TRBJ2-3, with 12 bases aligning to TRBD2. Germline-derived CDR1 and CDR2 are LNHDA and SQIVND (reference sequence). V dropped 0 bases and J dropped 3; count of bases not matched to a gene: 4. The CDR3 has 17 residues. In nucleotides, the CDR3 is TGTGCCAGTAGTATAGATTACGGGACTAGCGGGACAGATACGCAGTATTTT. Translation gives CASSIDYGTSGTDTQYF.

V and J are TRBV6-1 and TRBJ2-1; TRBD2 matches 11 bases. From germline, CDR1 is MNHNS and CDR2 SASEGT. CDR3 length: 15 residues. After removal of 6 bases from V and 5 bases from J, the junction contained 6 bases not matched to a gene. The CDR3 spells CASSPGTSGNNEQFF. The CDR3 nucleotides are TGTGCCAGCAGCCCCGGGACTAGCGGAAACAATGAGCAGTTCTTC.

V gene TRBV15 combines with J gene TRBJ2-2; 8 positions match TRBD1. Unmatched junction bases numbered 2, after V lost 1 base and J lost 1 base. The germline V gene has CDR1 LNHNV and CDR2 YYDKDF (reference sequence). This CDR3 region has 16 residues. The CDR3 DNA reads TGTGCCACCAGCAGAGGTGGGACAGGGAACACCGGGGAGCTGTTTTTT. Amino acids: CATSRGGTGNTGELFF.

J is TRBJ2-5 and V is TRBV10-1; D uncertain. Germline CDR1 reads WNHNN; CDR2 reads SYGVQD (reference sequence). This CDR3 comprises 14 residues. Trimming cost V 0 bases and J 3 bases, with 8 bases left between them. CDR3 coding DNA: TGCGCCAGCAGTGAGTCTATGAATGAAGAGACCCAGTACTTC. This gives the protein CASSESMNEETQYF.

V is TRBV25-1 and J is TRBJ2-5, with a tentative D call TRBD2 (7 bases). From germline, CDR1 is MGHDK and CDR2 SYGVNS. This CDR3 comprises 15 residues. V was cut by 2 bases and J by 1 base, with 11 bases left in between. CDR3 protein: CASSETGRAQETQYF. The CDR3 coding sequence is TGTGCCAGCAGTGAAACAGGGAGGGCCCAAGAGACCCAGTACTTC.

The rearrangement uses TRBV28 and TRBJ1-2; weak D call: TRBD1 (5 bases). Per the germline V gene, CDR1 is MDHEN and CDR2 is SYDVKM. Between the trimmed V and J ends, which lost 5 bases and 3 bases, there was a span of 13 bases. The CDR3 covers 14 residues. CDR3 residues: CASSVPGDHYGYTF. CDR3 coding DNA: TGTGCCAGCAGTGTACCCGGGGACCACTATGGCTACACCTTC.

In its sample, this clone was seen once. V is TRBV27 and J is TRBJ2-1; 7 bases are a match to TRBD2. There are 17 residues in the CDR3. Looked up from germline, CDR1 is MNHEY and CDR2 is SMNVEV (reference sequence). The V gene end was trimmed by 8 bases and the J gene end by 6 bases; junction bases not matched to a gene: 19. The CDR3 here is CASHGISGLFEGNEQFF. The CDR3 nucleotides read TGTGCCAGCCACGGGATTAGCGGGCTCTTCGAAGGCAATGAGCAGTTCTTC.

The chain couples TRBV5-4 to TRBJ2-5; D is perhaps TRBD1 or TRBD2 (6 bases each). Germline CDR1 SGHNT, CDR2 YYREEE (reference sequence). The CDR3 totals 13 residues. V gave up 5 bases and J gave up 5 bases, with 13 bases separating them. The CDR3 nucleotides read TGTGCCAGCAGATCGGGGGCCAGCGAGACCCAGTACTTC. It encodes CASRSGASETQYF.

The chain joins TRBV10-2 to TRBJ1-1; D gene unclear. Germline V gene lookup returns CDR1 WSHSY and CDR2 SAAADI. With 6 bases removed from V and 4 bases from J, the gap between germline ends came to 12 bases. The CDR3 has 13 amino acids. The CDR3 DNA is TGCGCCAGCAGAGAGGGATTTACCACTGAAGCTTTCTTT. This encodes CASREGFTTEAFF.

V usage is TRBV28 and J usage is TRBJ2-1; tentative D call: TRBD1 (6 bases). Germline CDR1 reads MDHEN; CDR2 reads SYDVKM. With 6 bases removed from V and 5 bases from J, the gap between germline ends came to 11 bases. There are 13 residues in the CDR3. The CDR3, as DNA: TGTGCCAGCAGACAGACAGGTAACAATGAGCAGTTCTTC. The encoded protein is CASRQTGNNEQFF.

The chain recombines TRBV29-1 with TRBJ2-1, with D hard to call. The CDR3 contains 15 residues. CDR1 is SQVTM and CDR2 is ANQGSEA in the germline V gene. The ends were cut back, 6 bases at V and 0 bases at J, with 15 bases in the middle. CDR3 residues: CSVSSGGSSYNEQFF. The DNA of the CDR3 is TGCAGCGTATCAAGTGGCGGTAGCTCCTACAATGAGCAGTTCTTC.

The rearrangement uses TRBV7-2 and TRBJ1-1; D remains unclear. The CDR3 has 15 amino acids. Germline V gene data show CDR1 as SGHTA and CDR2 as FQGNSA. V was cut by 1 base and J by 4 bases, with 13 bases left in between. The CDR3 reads CASSLVWDSGTEAFF. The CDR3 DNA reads TGTGCCAGCAGCTTAGTCTGGGATAGTGGCACTGAAGCTTTCTTT.

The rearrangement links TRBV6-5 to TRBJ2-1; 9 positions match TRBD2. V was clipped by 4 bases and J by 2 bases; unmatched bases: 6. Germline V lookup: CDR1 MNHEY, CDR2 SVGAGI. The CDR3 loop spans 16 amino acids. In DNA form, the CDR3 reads TGTGCCAGCAGTTCGAGGACTAGCGCGACCTACAATGAGCAGTTCTTC. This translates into CASSSRTSATYNEQFF.

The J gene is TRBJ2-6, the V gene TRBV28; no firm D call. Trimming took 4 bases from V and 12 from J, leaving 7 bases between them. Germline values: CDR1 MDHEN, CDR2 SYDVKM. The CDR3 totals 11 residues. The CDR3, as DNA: TGTGCCAGCAGTTCCGAACGCGTCCTGACTTTC. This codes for CASSSERVLTF.